This TCR beta chain was observed in a study of blood T cell repertoires in COVID-19 (dated by TCRdb to the early 2020s). Describing the broader study: Collaborator samples came from the United States, Italy and Spain and covered acute and convalescent phases of COVID-19. The material from the prospective study consisted of cDNA or gDNA derived from T cells, B-cell-depleted T cells, or PBMCs. Sample metadata almost always included a de-identified subject ID, COVID-19 status, age in years and sex. The repertoires were released in a freely available public database intended as a resource for research on the immune response to SARS-CoV-2. The dataset comprised deeply sampled blood TCRbeta repertoires from subjects exposed to, actively infected with, or recovered from COVID-19. HLA class I and class II types, where available, came from metadata supplied by the sample provider rather than from assay-based typing. The samples were drawn from two sources: the first 160 participants of the ongoing ImmuneRACE study, and fewer than 1,500 subjects contributed by 6 global collaborators. Overall study results and their limits: The amount of clinical and demographic metadata varied by source and participant and was provided uncurated.

Samples from volunteer blood donors who had recovered from COVID-19 were contributed by a second Seattle source. The collaborating institutions used their own protocols to collect whole blood in K2EDTA tubes. Collaborator samples were shipped for TCRbeta analysis as frozen whole blood, isolated PBMCs, or DNA extracted from either sample type. Spanning cysteine to phenylalanine, the CDR3 consists of 16 amino acids. The entry retains the CDR3 DNA only, 48 bases that are in frame from base 1. V ends up 0 bases short and J 0 bases short, with an unmatched junction base count of 5. TCRbeta CDR3 regions were amplified from genomic DNA using the immunoSEQ Assay, a bias-controlled multiplex PCR. The authors' analysis ran thus. The number of nucleated cells in each sample was estimated by amplification of reference gene primers within the assay. To quantify the absolute abundance of each unique TCRbeta CDR3 rearrangement, sequence reads were collapsed and filtered. For each sample, productive Simpson clonality was calculated as the square root of Simpson's diversity index over productive rearrangements. In its TCRdb copy, this immuneACCESS table keeps in-frame sequences only and misses some clones. Where compared with another copy, unresolved V genes explain less than half of these, and the others have no known cause. That table supplies the V and J calls and clone size; D and trimming were determined from the DNA. This sample has around 260,000 clones in its table, and roughly 80% of those were observed once. The top ten constitute around 10% of the sample.

A word on this clone: This receptor's antigen is unknown. Qualities for individual bases were not recorded, and no much larger clone is one base off.

This sequence originates from a woman between 45 and 65 years old who had recovered from COVID-19. The receptor chain draws on TRBV5-7 and TRBJ1-1; 7 central nucleotides agree with TRBD1. TRBV5-7 is designated an ORF whose function remains uncertain. What was sequenced was peripheral blood. The bases read TGTGCCAGCAGCTTGGGGGGACAGAAAATGAACACTGAAGCTTTCTTT. This translates into CASSLGGQKMNTEAFF.